This record looks at one T cell receptor (beta chain) sequence and its context. Its antigen is as yet unknown. This entry is derived from a study of cytomegalovirus exposure and HLA in healthy donors. Study-level findings and limits: An analysis was carried out at a later point. It showed that HLA-associated TCR beta chains were more clonally expanded than equally common non-associated chains. Associated with cytomegalovirus, according to the listing, were around 160 TCR beta chains.

Primers for the PCR totalled 60 Vbeta and 13 Jbeta. Sequencing was performed with immunoSEQ multiplex PCR; in TCRdb, only in-frame clones are kept and a portion is missing. The repertoire holds roughly 180,000 clones, with 77% as singletons. The V end lost 7 bases, the J end lost 2 bases, and 13 bases lay between the germline ends. The CDR3 length is 14 residues. The V gene's germline CDR1 is SNHLY and CDR2 FYNNEI. This receptor was obtained from a woman aged 60-70 years in good health and CMV-seropositive. V gene TRBV2 combines with J gene TRBJ2-3; D might be TRBD1 (6 bases). Sequencing was done on a sample of PBMCs. The CDR3 nucleotides are TGTGCCAGCAACGCCCAGGGGTCCACAGATACGCAGTATTTT. Amino acids: CASNAQGSTDTQYF.